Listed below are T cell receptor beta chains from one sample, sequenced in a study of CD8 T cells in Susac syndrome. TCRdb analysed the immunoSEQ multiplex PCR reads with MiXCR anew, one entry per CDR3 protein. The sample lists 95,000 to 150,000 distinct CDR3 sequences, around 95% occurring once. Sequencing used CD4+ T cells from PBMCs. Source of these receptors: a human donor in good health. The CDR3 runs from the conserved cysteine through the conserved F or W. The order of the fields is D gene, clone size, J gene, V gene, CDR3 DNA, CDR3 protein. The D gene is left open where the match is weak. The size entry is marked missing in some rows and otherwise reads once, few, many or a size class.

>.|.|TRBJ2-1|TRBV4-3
TGCGCCAGCAGCCAAGTATGGATAGCGAACTCGTACAATGAGCAGTTCTTC
CASSQVWIANSYNEQFF
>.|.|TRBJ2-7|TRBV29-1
TGCAGCGTTAATGGACCGATTATTCCTTACGAGCAGTACTTC
CSVNGPIIPYEQYF
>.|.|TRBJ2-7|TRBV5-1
TGCGCCAGCAGCTTGACGGGGAGTCCCTACGAGCAGTACTTC
CASSLTGSPYEQYF
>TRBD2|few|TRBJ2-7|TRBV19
TGTGCCAGTAGTATCGCCACTAGCGGGAGTAGGTACGAGCAGTACTTC
CASSIATSGSRYEQYF
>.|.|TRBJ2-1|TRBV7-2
TGTGCCAGCAGCTTAGACTTAGCGAACAATGAGCAGTTCTTC
CASSLDLANNEQFF
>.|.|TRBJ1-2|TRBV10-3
TGTGCCACTTATAACACGGCAGGGACCAACTATGGCTACACCTTC
CATYNTAGTNYGYTF
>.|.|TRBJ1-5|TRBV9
TGTGCCAGCAGCGTAGCCCCCACGGGGCAGCCCCAGCATTTT
CASSVAPTGQPQHF
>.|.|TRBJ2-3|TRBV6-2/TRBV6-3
TGTGCCAGCAGTTGGCCTGCCGTCGGGAGAGATACGCAGTATTTT
CASSWPAVGRDTQYF
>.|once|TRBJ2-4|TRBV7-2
TGTGCCAGCAGCGGGGTAGGGGGAGCCAAAAACATTCAGTACTTC
CASSGVGGAKNIQYF
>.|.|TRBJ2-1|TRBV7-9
TGTGCCAGCAGGGACCTCAAGGCGGAGCAGTTCTTC
CASRDLKAEQFF
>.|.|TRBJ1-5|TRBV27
TGTGCCAGCCGCCGCACCGAGGGGGTATGGGAGCCCCAGCATTTT
CASRRTEGVWEPQHF
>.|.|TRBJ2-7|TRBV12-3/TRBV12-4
TGTGCCAGCAGCGTCGTAGCGGCTAAGGAGCAGTACTTC
CASSVVAAKEQYF
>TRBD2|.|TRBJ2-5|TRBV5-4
TGTGCCAGCAGCTCCGCAGCGGGAGCGGGGCTTATGTACTTC
CASSSAAGAGLMYF
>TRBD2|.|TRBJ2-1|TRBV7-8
TGTGCCAGCAGCCCTGGACAGGCCCAGCGGGGGGTCAAGTTCTTC
CASSPGQAQRGVKFF
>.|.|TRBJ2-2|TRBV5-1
TGCGCCAGCTTTGAACAAGCGGGCGGAACCACCGGGGAGCTGTTTTTT
CASFEQAGGTTGELFF
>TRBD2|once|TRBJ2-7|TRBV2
TGTGCCAGCACCTTGACTAGCGGGGGTTCCTACGAGCAGTACTTC
CASTLTSGGSYEQYF
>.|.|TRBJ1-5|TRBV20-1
TGCAGTGCTCCGGACCTTCGGTCCAATCAGCCCCAGCATTTT
CSAPDLRSNQPQHF
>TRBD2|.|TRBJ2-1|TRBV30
TGTGCCTGGGCTCTCCTAGCGGGAGAGGGCAATGAGCAGTTCTTC
CAWALLAGEGNEQFF
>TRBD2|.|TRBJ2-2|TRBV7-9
TGTGCCAGCAGCTTAGTAAGACTAGCGGGACCCGCCGGGGAGCTGTTTTTT
CASSLVRLAGPAGELFF
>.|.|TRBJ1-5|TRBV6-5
TGTGCCAGCAGTCCGGCCTGGGGTAGCAATCAGCCCCAGCATTTT
CASSPAWGSNQPQHF
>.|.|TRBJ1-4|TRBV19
TGTGCCAGTAGTTCGAGGGTGGAACTGTTTTTT
CASSSRVELFF
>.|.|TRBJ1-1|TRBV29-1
TGCAGCGTGACGGCGTATCAGGACACTGAAGCTTTCTTT
CSVTAYQDTEAFF
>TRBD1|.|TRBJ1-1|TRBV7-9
TGTGCCAGCAGCTCACAGACAGGGCTAACTGAAGCTTTCTTT
CASSSQTGLTEAFF
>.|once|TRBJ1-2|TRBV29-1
TGCAGCGTGTTAGGGGTGAGGGGCTACACCTTC
CSVLGVRGYTF
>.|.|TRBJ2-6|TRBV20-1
TGCAGTGCTACAACAGTCGCTGGGGCCAACGTCCTGACTTTC
CSATTVAGANVLTF
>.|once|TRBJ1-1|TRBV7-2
TGTGCCAGCAGCCCTCAGGGACTCATGAACACTGAAGCTTTCTTT
CASSPQGLMNTEAFF
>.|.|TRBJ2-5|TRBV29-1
TGCAGCGTTGAAGAAGCGTCTTGGTACCAAGAGACCCAGTACTTC
CSVEEASWYQETQYF
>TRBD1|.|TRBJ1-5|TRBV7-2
TGTGCCAGCAGCGCCCGGGACAGTAGCAATCAGCCCCAGCATTTT
CASSARDSSNQPQHF
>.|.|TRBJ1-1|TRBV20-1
TGCAGTGCTAGAGGGACCCTAATCACTGAAGCTTTCTTT
CSARGTLITEAFF
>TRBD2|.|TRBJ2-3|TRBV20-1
TGCAGTGCTAGAAGCCTAGCGGGAGATACGCAGTATTTT
CSARSLAGDTQYF
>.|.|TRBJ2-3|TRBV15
TGTGCCACCAGCAGAGATCACAGGGCGGAAGATACGCAGTATTTT
CATSRDHRAEDTQYF
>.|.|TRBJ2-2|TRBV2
TGTGCCGGCAGCCTTCAGGACCTGAACACCGGGGAGCTGTTTTTT
CAGSLQDLNTGELFF
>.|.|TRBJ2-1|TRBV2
TGTGCCAGCAGCCTCGACGAGATCGTGTTAAATGAGCAGTTCTTC
CASSLDEIVLNEQFF
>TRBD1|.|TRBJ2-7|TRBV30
TGTGCCTGGAGTGTTCCGCGGACAGGGACCCCCTACGAGCAGTACTTC
CAWSVPRTGTPYEQYF
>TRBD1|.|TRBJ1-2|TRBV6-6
TGTGCCAGCAGGCCGGGACAGAACTATGGCTACACCTTC
CASRPGQNYGYTF
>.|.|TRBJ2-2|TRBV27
TGTGCCAGCAGTCCGGGACGAGCGAACACCGGGGAGCTGTTTTTT
CASSPGRANTGELFF
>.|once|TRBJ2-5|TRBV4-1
TGCGCCAGCAGCCAAGATACCCGGAGCGCGGAGACCCAGTACTTC
CASSQDTRSAETQYF
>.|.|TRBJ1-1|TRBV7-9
TGTGCCAGCAGCCCATTGTTGTCGCGCACTGAAGCTTTCTTT
CASSPLLSRTEAFF
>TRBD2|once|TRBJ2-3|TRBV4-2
TGTGCCAGCAGCCCGGGACTAAGCACAGATACGCAGTATTTT
CASSPGLSTDTQYF
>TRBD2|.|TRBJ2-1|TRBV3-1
TGTGCCAGCAGCTCGGGACTAGCGGGAGGTGCTTACAATGAGCAGTTCTTC
CASSSGLAGGAYNEQFF
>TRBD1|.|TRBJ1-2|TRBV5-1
TGCGCCAGCAGCTCGGGACAGCCGAACTATGGCTACACCTTC
CASSSGQPNYGYTF
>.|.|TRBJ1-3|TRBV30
TGTGCCTGGAGTGATGGAGGCTCTGGAAACACCATATATTTT
CAWSDGGSGNTIYF
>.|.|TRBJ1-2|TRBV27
TGTGCCAGCAGTCCCGGGACTTCGGGCTACACCTTC
CASSPGTSGYTF
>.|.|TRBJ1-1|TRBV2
TGTGCCAGCAGTGAGGGGTGGGGGACTGAAGCTTTCTTT
CASSEGWGTEAFF
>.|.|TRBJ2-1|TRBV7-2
TGTGCCAGCAGCTTAGAGGCTAACAGGTTCTCCTACAATGAGCAGTTCTTC
CASSLEANRFSYNEQFF
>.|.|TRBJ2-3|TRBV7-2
TGTGCCAGCAGCCCCAGCAGGGTAACAGATACGCAGTATTTT
CASSPSRVTDTQYF
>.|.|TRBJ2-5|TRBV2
TGTGCCAGCAGTGCAGGGGAGACCCAGTACTTC
CASSAGETQYF
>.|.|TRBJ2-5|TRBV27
TGTGCCAGCACCTCCAGGGCGACTCAAGAGACCCAGTACTTC
CASTSRATQETQYF
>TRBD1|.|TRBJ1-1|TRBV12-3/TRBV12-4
TGTGCCAGCAGTTTAAGATTACGGGCAGGGGGCACTGAAGCTTTCTTT
CASSLRLRAGGTEAFF
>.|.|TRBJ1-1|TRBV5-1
TGCGCCAGCAGCTTGGATCCATCCACTGAAGCTTTCTTT
CASSLDPSTEAFF
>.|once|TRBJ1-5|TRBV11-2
TGTGCCAGCAGCTTAGATGGCGCAGGGCTTCCCACCCAGCCCCAGCATTTT
CASSLDGAGLPTQPQHF
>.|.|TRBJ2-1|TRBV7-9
TGTGCCAGCATCAAATCGCCCACCGGGCGCTCCTACAATGAGCAGTTCTTC
CASIKSPTGRSYNEQFF
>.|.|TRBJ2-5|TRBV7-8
TGTGCCAGCAGCCGTCGGCGGGTAGGGCAAGAGACCCAGTACTTC
CASSRRRVGQETQYF
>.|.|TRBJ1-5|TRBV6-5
TGTGCCAGCAGTTTACTTAAGAATCAGCCCCAGCATTTT
CASSLLKNQPQHF
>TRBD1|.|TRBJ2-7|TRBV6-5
TGTGCCAGCCTACCGACAGGGTCTTCCGAGCAGTACTTC
CASLPTGSSEQYF